The 13 T cell receptor beta chains reported below all come from one sample, sequenced in a study of spatial heterogeneity in lung cancer. TCRdb fed the 5' RACE reads into MiXCR, producing one record per CDR3 protein. The sample consists of 95,000 or so distinct CDR3 sequences, under 9% of them appearing once. Time point in this sample: sample taken at primary tumor resection. Whole RNA from tumor, nontumor lung or frozen PBMC was sequenced unsorted. The sample here was PBMCs, taken at surgery. These receptors came from a male donor with early-stage non-small cell lung cancer.

This clonotype was detected many times. The chain carries TRBV5-1 and TRBJ1-6; 11 nucleotides match TRBD1. This CDR3 is built from 14 residues. V lost 4 bases and J lost 8; bases outside the gene matches: 2. CDR1 SGHRS and CDR2 YFSETQ come from the germline V gene. For the CDR3, the DNA is TGCGCCAGCAGCCCGGGACAGGGGGATTCACCCCTCCACTTT. It specifies CASSPGQGDSPLHF.

This chain joins TRBV7-2 and TRBJ2-5, with D possibly being TRBD1 (7 bases). V was shortened by 6 bases and J by 5 bases, with 16 bases between the two germline ends. Germline CDR1 SGHTA, CDR2 FQGNSA. The CDR3 runs to 14 residues. The CDR3 nucleotides read TGTGCCAGCAGTTTTCAGGGGGGCAGGGAGACCCAGTACTTC. It encodes CASSFQGGRETQYF.

In its sample, this clonotype was seen a few times. For the CDR3, the DNA is TGCGCCAGCAGCCCGACAGTAGCCACAGATACGCAGTATTTT. This encodes CASSPTVATDTQYF. This chain joins TRBV5-1 and TRBJ2-3, with TRBD1 as a possible D gene (5 bases). The CDR3 totals 14 residues. V was shortened by 4 bases and J by 2 bases, with 11 bases between the two germline ends. Germline assignment: CDR1 SGHRS and CDR2 YFSETQ.

This clonotype was found many times. The chain joins TRBV18 to TRBJ2-1; the match to TRBD2 covers 10 bases. The CDR3 loop spans 14 amino acids. Unmatched junction bases numbered 0, after V lost 2 bases and J lost 5 bases. Germline-derived CDR1 and CDR2 are KGHSH and LQKENI. Here the CDR3 reads CASSPTSGDNEQFF. The CDR3 DNA sequence: TGTGCCAGCTCACCAACTAGCGGGGACAATGAGCAGTTCTTC. The full variable domain, completed using reference TRBV18 and TRBJ2-1, is NAGVMQNPRHLVRRRGQEARLRCSPMKGHSHVYWYRQLPEEGLKFMVYLQKENIIDESGMPKERFSAEFPKEGPSILRIQQVVRGDSAAYFCASSPTSGDNEQFFGPGTRLTVL.

This clonotype was seen repeatedly, ten times or more. The chain is built from TRBV2 and TRBJ2-1; TRBD1 matches 8 bases. Germline CDR1 is SNHLY and CDR2 is FYNNEI. This CDR3 has 16 residues. Unmatched junction bases numbered 14, after V lost 6 bases and J lost 7 bases. The CDR3 loop is CASSILPGQGSNEQFF. The CDR3 DNA follows: TGTGCCAGCAGCATATTACCCGGACAGGGAAGTAATGAGCAGTTCTTC.

This clonotype was counted at least ten times. CDR3 amino acids: CASSLGTRETQYF. The CDR3 DNA reads as TGTGCCAGCAGCCTTGGGACAAGAGAGACCCAGTACTTC. The chain is built from TRBV11-1 and TRBJ2-5, with a tentative D call TRBD1 (6 bases). Trimming took 5 bases from V and 4 from J, leaving 11 bases between them. This CDR3 is 13 amino acids long. Germline lookup yields CDR1 SGHAT and CDR2 FQDESV (reference sequence).

This clonotype has ten or more counts. The V gene is TRBV19, the J gene TRBJ2-2; the D gene is possibly TRBD1 (5 bases). The CDR3 spans 14 residues. Trimming stripped 1 base from V and 3 bases from J, with 6 bases between. Germline V gene sequence: CDR1 LNHDA, CDR2 SQIVND (reference sequence). The CDR3 is CASSIGQYTGELFF. The DNA of the CDR3 is TGTGCCAGTAGTATAGGACAGTACACCGGGGAGCTGTTTTTT.

This clonotype was counted at least ten times. The chain employs TRBV20-1 and TRBJ2-1, with 9 nucleotides matching TRBD1. The CDR3 extends over 14 amino acids. The ends lost 5 bases at V and 5 bases at J; junction bases unmatched: 7. Germline-derived CDR1 and CDR2 are DFQATT and SNEGSKA (reference sequence). CDR3 in DNA: TGCAGTGCTCGGGACAGGGTCAAGGACAATGAGCAGTTCTTC. Its protein is CSARDRVKDNEQFF.

This clonotype was detected only a few times. The V and J genes are TRBV7-2 and TRBJ1-5, with D possibly TRBD1 on 5 matching bases. Germline V CDR1 and CDR2: SGHTA, FQGNSA. The CDR3 contains 14 residues. V lost 5 bases and J lost 4, with 12 bases in between. The DNA for the CDR3 is TGTGCCAGCAGCCCCCCGGGACGAAATCAGCCCCAGCATTTT. It translates to CASSPPGRNQPQHF.

This clonotype was seen more than once but under ten times. The genes are TRBV27 and TRBJ2-2; D uncertain. V lost 2 bases, J lost 7 bases, and 2 bases lay in between. This CDR3 is 11 amino acids long. Germline-derived CDR1 and CDR2 are MNHEY and SMNVEV (reference sequence). Here the CDR3 DNA reads TGTGCCAGCAGTTTACTCGGGGAGCTGTTTTTT. Its translation: CASSLLGELFF.

The rearrangement links TRBV20-1 to TRBJ2-1, with D perhaps matching TRBD1 (6 bases). There are 15 residues in the CDR3. Trimming removed 0 bases from V and 2 bases from J, with 11 bases in between. Germline V gene sequence: CDR1 DFQATT, CDR2 SNEGSKA (reference sequence). The CDR3 sequence is CSARDRDTTYNEQFF. CDR3 nucleotides: TGCAGTGCTAGAGATCGGGACACTACCTACAATGAGCAGTTCTTC.

The table lists this clonotype with many counts. J is TRBJ2-1 and V is TRBV28, with unresolved D. The CDR3 has 15 amino acids. V was clipped by 3 bases and J by 1 base, with 10 bases between them. CDR1 is MDHEN and CDR2 is SYDVKM in the germline V gene. The DNA for the CDR3 is TGTGCCAGCAGTTTGGTCGACCCTTCCTACAATGAGCAGTTCTTC. It is translated as CASSLVDPSYNEQFF.

The sample holds many counts of this clonotype. The chain links TRBV12-3 or TRBV12-4 to TRBJ2-7; D unclear. Trimming removed 6 bases at V and 2 bases at J, with 8 bases between. There are 12 residues in the CDR3. The CDR3 region has the DNA TGTGCCAGCAGCCCGGCCCCCTACGAGCAGTACTTC. This codes for CASSPAPYEQYF.